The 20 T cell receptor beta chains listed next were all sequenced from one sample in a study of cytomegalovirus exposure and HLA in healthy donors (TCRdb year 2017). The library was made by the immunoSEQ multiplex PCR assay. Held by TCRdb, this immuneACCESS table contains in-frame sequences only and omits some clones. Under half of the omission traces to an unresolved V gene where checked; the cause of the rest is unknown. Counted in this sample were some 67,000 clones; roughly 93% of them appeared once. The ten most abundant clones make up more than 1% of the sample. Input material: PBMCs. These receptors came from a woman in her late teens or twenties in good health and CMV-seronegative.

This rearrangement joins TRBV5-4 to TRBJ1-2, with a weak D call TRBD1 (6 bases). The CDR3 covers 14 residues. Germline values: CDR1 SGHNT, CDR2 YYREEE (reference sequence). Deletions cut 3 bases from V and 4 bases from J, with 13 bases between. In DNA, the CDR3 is TGTGCCAGCAGCTCAAGGACAGCCCTCTATGGCTACACCTTC. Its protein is CASSSRTALYGYTF.

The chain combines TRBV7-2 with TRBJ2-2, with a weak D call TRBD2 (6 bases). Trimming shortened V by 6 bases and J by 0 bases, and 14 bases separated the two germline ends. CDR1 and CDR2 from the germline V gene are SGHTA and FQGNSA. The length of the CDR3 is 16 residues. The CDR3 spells CASRYIGGSNTGELFF. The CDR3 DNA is TGTGCCAGCAGATATATCGGGGGATCGAACACCGGGGAGCTGTTTTTT. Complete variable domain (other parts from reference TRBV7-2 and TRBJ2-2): GAGVSQSPSNKVTEKGKDVELRCDPISGHTALYWYRQSLGQGLEFLIYFQGNSAPDKSGLPSDRFSAERTGGSVSTLTIQRTQQEDSAVYLCASRYIGGSNTGELFFGEGSRLTVL.

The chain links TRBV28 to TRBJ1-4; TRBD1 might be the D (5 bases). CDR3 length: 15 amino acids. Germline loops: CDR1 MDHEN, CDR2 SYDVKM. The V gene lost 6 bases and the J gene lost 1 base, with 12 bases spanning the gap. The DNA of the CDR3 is TGTGCCAGCAGACCTACAGGTCAAACTAATGAAAAACTGTTTTTT. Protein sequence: CASRPTGQTNEKLFF.

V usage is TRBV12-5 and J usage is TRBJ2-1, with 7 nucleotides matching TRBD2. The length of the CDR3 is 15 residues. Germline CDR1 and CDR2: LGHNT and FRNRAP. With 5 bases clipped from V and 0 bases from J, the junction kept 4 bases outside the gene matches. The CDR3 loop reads CASGPGTNSYNEQFF. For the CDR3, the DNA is TGTGCTAGTGGTCCCGGGACTAACTCCTACAATGAGCAGTTCTTC.

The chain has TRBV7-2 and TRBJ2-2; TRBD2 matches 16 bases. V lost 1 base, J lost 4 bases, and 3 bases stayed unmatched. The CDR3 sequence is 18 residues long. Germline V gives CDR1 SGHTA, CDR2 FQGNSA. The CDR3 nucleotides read TGTGCCAGCAGCTTAGAGGGACTAGCGGGGGGGGGCACCGGGGAGCTGTTTTTT. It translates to CASSLEGLAGGGTGELFF.

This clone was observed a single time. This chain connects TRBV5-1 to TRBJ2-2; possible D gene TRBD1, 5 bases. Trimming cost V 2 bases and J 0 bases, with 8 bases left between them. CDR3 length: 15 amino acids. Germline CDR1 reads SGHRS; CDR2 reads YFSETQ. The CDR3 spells CASSFKQANTGELFF. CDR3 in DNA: TGCGCCAGCAGCTTCAAACAGGCGAACACCGGGGAGCTGTTTTTT.

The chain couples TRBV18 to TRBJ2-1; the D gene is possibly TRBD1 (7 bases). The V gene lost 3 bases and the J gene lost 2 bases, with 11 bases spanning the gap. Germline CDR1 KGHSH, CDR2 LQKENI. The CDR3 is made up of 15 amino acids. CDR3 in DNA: TGTGCCAGCTCACCCTCAGGGGGGACCTACAATGAGCAGTTCTTC. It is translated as CASSPSGGTYNEQFF. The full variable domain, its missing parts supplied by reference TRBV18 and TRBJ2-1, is NAGVMQNPRHLVRRRGQEARLRCSPMKGHSHVYWYRQLPEEGLKFMVYLQKENIIDESGMPKERFSAEFPKEGPSILRIQQVVRGDSAAYFCASSPSGGTYNEQFFGPGTRLTVL.

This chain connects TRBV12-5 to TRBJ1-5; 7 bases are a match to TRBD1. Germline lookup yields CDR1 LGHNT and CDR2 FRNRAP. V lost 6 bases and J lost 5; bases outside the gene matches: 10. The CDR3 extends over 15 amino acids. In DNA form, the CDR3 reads TGTGCTAGTGGACCCGGGACAGCCCGGGATCAGCCCCAGCATTTT. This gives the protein CASGPGTARDQPQHF.

CDR3 sequence (DNA): TGTGCCAGCGGGCGGGCTAACTATGGCTACACCTTC. Translated, it gives CASGRANYGYTF. The gene calls are TRBV5-4 and TRBJ1-2; D is unclear. Looked up from germline, CDR1 is SGHNT and CDR2 is YYREEE (reference sequence). This CDR3 spans 12 amino acids. The V and J ends lost 7 bases and 0 bases respectively, with 7 bases between them.

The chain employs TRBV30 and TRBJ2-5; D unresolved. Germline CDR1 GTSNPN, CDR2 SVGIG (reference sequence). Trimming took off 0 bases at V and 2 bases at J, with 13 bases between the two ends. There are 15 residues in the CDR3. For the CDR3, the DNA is TGTGCCTGGAGTGTAAAATCGCCCAGGCAAGAGACCCAGTACTTC. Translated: CAWSVKSPRQETQYF.

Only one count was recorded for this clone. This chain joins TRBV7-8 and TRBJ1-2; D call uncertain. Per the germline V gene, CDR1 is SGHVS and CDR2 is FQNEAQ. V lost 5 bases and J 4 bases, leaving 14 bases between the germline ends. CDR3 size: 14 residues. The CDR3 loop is CASSPRTGFYGYTF. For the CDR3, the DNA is TGTGCCAGCAGCCCGCGGACGGGATTCTATGGCTACACCTTC.

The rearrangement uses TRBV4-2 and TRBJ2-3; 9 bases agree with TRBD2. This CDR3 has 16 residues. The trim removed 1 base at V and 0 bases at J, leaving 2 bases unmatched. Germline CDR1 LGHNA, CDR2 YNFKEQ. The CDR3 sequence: CASSQGTSGSTDTQYF. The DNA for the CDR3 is TGTGCCAGCAGCCAAGGAACTAGCGGGAGCACAGATACGCAGTATTTT.

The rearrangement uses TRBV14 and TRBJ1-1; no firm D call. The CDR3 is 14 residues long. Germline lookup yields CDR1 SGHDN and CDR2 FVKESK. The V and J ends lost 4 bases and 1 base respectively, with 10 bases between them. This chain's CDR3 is CASSRSAGNTEAFF. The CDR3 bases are TGTGCCAGCAGCCGTTCGGCGGGGAACACTGAAGCTTTCTTT.

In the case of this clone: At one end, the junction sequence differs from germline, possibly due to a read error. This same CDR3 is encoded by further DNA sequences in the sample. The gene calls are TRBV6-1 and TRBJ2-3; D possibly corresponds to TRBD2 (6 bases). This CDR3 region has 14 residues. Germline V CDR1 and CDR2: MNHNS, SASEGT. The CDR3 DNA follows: TGTGCCAGCTGCCGGGCCGGGGGAGCAGATACACAGTATTTT. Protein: CASCRAGGADTQYF.

The CDR3 DNA is TGTGCCAGCAGCTACCGGGAAATTACGGGGTCCGGGGAGCTGTTTTTT. Its protein is CASSYREITGSGELFF. The chain employs TRBV7-9 and TRBJ2-2, with D perhaps TRBD2 (5 bases). Per the germline V gene, CDR1 is SEHNR and CDR2 is FQNEAQ (reference sequence). Trimming took off 4 bases at V and 6 bases at J, with 18 bases between the two ends. The CDR3 runs 16 residues.

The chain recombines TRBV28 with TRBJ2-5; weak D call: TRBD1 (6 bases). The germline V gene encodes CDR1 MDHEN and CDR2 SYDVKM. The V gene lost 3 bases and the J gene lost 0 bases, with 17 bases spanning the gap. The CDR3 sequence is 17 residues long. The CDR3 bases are TGTGCCAGCAGTTTGCACCGGGACACAATGTACCAAGAGACCCAGTACTTC. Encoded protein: CASSLHRDTMYQETQYF.

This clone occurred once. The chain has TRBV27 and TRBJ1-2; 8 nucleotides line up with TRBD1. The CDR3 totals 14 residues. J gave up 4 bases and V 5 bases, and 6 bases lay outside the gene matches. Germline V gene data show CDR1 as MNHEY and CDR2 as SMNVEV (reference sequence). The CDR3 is CASSLRGQGYGYTF. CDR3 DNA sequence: TGTGCCAGCAGTCTGCGCGGACAGGGCTATGGCTACACCTTC.

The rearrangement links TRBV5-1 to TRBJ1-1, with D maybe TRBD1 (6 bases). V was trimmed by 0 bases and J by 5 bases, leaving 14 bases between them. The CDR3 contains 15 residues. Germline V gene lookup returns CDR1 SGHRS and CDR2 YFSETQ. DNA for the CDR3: TGCGCCAGCAGCTTGGTGGGGGGGGCAGGTACTGAAGCTTTCTTT. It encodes CASSLVGGAGTEAFF. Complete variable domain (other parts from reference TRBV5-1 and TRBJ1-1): KAGVTQTPRYLIKTRGQQVTLSCSPISGHRSVSWYQQTPGQGLQFLFEYFSETQRNKGNFPGRFSGRQFSNSRSEMNVSTLELGDSALYLCASSLVGGAGTEAFFGQGTRLTVV.

CDR3 DNA sequence: TGTGCCAGCAGCTTAGGTTCCTCGGAGACCCAGTACTTC. Translated: CASSLGSSETQYF. This chain joins TRBV7-2 and TRBJ2-5; D is unclear. Between the trimmed V and J ends, which lost 1 base and 5 bases, there was a span of 8 bases. CDR3 length: 13 amino acids. Per germline, CDR1 SGHTA and CDR2 FQGNSA.

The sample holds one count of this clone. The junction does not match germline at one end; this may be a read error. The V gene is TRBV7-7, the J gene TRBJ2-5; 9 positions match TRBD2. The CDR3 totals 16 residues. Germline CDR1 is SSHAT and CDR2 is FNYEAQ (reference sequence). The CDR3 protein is CASIRRVSGREETQYF. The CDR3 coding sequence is TGTGCTAGCATTAGGAGGGTTAGCGGGAGAGAAGAGACCCAGTACTTC.